The TCR beta chain described here comes from a study of CD8+ T cells in alopecia areata. Study-level background: Each day, treated patients took oral tofacitinib twice, at 5 to 10 mg per dose.

Trimming took off 4 bases at V and 1 base at J, with 10 bases between the two ends. The CDR3 extends over 14 amino acids. Looked up from germline, CDR1 is MNHNS and CDR2 is SASEGT. Alopecia areata patients provided lesional scalp punch biopsies and peripheral blood, both collected for the study. This clone was seen more than once but under ten times. Isolated RNA was reverse transcribed into cDNA used as the sequencing template. Generated by immunoSEQ multiplex PCR, the TCRdb table keeps only in-frame clones and is missing some. The sample includes approximately 150,000 clones, 67% seen only once; the top ten take 11%.

V gene TRBV6-1 combines with J gene TRBJ1-1; D is ambiguous. The sequence derives from a human donor with alopecia areata. The sample was CD8+ T cells sorted from blood, taken at week 0. The CDR3 protein is CASSGTGRNTEAFF. In DNA form, the CDR3 reads TGTGCCAGCAGTGGAACGGGCCGGAACACTGAAGCTTTCTTT.